What follows are 21 T cell receptor beta chains derived from one specimen sequenced in a study of blood T cells in healthy people across ages. PCR was performed a second time for 7 to 11 cycles using a sample-barcoded 5' primer and a J-beta primer mix. TCRdb ran MiXCR on the 5' RACE reads and lists one entry per CDR3 protein. Here the sample spans roughly 680,000 distinct CDR3 sequences, roughly half being singletons. The sample taken for sequencing was blood. Receptors originate from a woman aged 80 or over in good health.

The sample holds many counts of this clonotype. The chain carries TRBV18 and TRBJ2-7, with TRBD1 matching 9 bases. The CDR3 extends over 15 amino acids. Germline lookup yields CDR1 KGHSH and CDR2 LQKENI. Germline trimming cut 3 bases from V and 6 bases from J; bases unmatched to any gene: 9. The CDR3 here is CASSPPSGTGSEQYF. The CDR3 coding sequence is TGTGCCAGCTCACCCCCCTCCGGGACAGGGAGCGAGCAGTACTTC.

The chain has TRBV7-8 and TRBJ1-2; D is possibly TRBD1 (5 bases). CDR1 and CDR2 (germline): SGHVS, FQNEAQ. This CDR3 is 14 amino acids long. Trimming removed 4 bases at V and 8 bases at J, with 17 bases between. The CDR3 DNA follows: TGTGCCAGCAGCTCCGCGGCAGCTAAGGGGGGCTACACCTTC. Translated: CASSSAAAKGGYTF.

The chain recombines TRBV24-1 with TRBJ2-4, with 8 nucleotides matching TRBD1. In germline, CDR1 is KGHDR, CDR2 SFDVKD. This CDR3 is built from 14 residues. J gave up 7 bases and V 3 bases, and 4 bases lay outside the gene matches. The CDR3 protein is CATSDAGTGNIQYF. In nucleotides, the CDR3 is TGTGCCACCAGTGATGCCGGGACAGGTAACATTCAGTACTTC.

This clonotype came up many times. V and J are TRBV18 and TRBJ2-1, with 12 bases fitting TRBD2. The CDR3 contains 16 residues. CDR1 and CDR2 from the germline V gene are KGHSH and LQKENI. After removal of 3 bases from V and 8 bases from J, the junction contained 8 bases not matched to a gene. The CDR3 bases are TGTGCCAGCTCACCGGTTCTGACTAGCGGGGGCGATGAGCAGTTCTTC. It codes for CASSPVLTSGGDEQFF. Based on the CDR3 plus reference TRBV18 and TRBJ2-1, the full variable domain is NAGVMQNPRHLVRRRGQEARLRCSPMKGHSHVYWYRQLPEEGLKFMVYLQKENIIDESGMPKERFSAEFPKEGPSILRIQQVVRGDSAAYFCASSPVLTSGGDEQFFGPGTRLTVL.

This clonotype was detected ten times or more. The gene calls are TRBV5-6 and TRBJ2-3; 10 bases line up with TRBD1. There are 17 residues in the CDR3. The germline V gene has CDR1 SGHDT and CDR2 YYEEEE. V trimming: 4 bases; J trimming: 7 bases; junction bases outside the gene matches: 15. CDR3 protein: CASSPAMDRGIKNTQYF. CDR3 sequence (DNA): TGTGCCAGCAGCCCCGCCATGGACAGGGGGATTAAGAATACGCAGTATTTT.

The V gene is TRBV7-9, the J gene TRBJ2-3, with D unresolved. Per germline, CDR1 SEHNR and CDR2 FQNEAQ (reference sequence). V was clipped by 5 bases and J by 3 bases, with 12 bases between them. The CDR3 loop spans 14 amino acids. The CDR3 here is CASSVALITDTQYF. CDR3 DNA: TGTGCCAGCAGCGTTGCCTTGATAACAGATACGCAGTATTTT.

V and J are TRBV5-1 and TRBJ2-7; 12 bases fit TRBD2. This CDR3 contains 15 residues. Trimming cost V 0 bases and J 5 bases; bases outside gene matches: 3. Germline CDR1 is SGHRS and CDR2 is YFSETQ. Here the CDR3 reads CASSLETSGSHEQYF. The CDR3 nucleotides are TGCGCCAGCAGCTTGGAGACTAGCGGGAGCCACGAGCAGTACTTC.

This clonotype appeared a few times. The gene calls are TRBV6-5 and TRBJ1-2; maybe TRBD1 (6 bases). There are 16 residues in the CDR3. Per the germline V gene, CDR1 is MNHEY and CDR2 is SVGAGI. V gave up 0 bases and J gave up 4 bases, with 15 bases separating them. CDR3 loop: CASSYSRTGGGYGYTF. As DNA, the CDR3 is TGTGCCAGCAGTTACTCGAGGACGGGGGGCGGCTATGGCTACACCTTC.

This sequence joins TRBV29-1 and TRBJ2-7, with a weak D call TRBD1 (5 bases). Deletions cut 0 bases from V and 3 bases from J, with 9 bases between. Per germline, CDR1 SQVTM and CDR2 ANQGSEA. The length of the CDR3 is 13 residues. In DNA, the CDR3 is TGCAGCGTTGAAGAAGGGGCCGACTACGAGCAGTACTTC. This codes for CSVEEGADYEQYF.

This clonotype was detected a few times. The chain carries TRBV10-3 and TRBJ1-1, with 7 bases fitting TRBD1. Germline CDR1 ENHRY, CDR2 SYGVKD. V lost 6 bases to trimming and J lost 4 bases; unmatched junction nucleotides: 2. The CDR3 sequence is 12 residues long. Written as DNA, the CDR3 is TGTGCCATCAGGGCAGGGGGCACTGAAGCTTTCTTT. This gives the protein CAIRAGGTEAFF.

The V and J genes are TRBV20-1 and TRBJ2-5; 13 bases map to TRBD2. V was pared by 2 bases and J by 0 bases, with 3 bases of the junction left unmatched. CDR1 DFQATT and CDR2 SNEGSKA come from the germline V gene (reference sequence). The CDR3 covers 16 residues. CDR3 region: CSARLGLAGNQETQYF. CDR3 coding DNA: TGCAGTGCTAGATTGGGACTAGCGGGAAACCAAGAGACCCAGTACTTC.

This clonotype was recorded many times. In nucleotides, the CDR3 is TGCAGTGCTAGAGCCGGACAGGGTTCGCGAGGCTACACCTTC. As protein: CSARAGQGSRGYTF. This sequence joins TRBV20-1 and TRBJ1-2; 8 nucleotides match TRBD1. The CDR3 spans 14 residues. In germline, CDR1 is DFQATT, CDR2 SNEGSKA (reference sequence). Losses at the gene ends were 1 base for V and 8 bases for J; bases not matched to a gene: 9.

This clonotype was detected ten times or more. V gene TRBV15 combines with J gene TRBJ2-5, with D unclear. Germline V lookup: CDR1 LNHNV, CDR2 YYDKDF (reference sequence). The CDR3 has 13 amino acids. V dropped 5 bases and J dropped 5 bases, with 12 bases sitting between them. The CDR3 bases are TGTGCCACCAGCTTGATAGCCGGGGAGACCCAGTACTTC. This sequence encodes CATSLIAGETQYF.

A few counts support this clonotype. This chain uses TRBV12-3 or TRBV12-4 with TRBJ1-5; D is uncertain. The CDR3 runs 15 residues. Trimming shortened V by 3 bases and J by 3 bases, and 12 bases separated the two germline ends. CDR3 in amino acids: CASSLRGAINQPQHF. As DNA, the CDR3 is TGTGCCAGCAGTTTGAGAGGAGCCATCAATCAGCCCCAGCATTTT.

Turning to this clonotype: This sequence may be a read error, since a much larger clone differs from it by one base. The chain uses TRBV20-1 and TRBJ2-4; the D gene is possibly TRBD2 (6 bases). The DNA end favors TRBJ2-1, so the J call may be wrong. Looked up from germline, CDR1 is DFQATT and CDR2 is SNEGSKA (reference sequence). This CDR3 is built from 13 residues. The CDR3 spells CSASSLGRHIQFF. The DNA of the CDR3 is TGCAGTGCTAGTTCACTAGGGAGGCACATTCAGTTCTTC.

CDR3 loop: CASSLVLTKEQFF. For the CDR3, the DNA is TGTGCCAGCAGCTTAGTCCTCACTAAGGAGCAGTTCTTC. This rearrangement joins TRBV7-9 to TRBJ2-1; D remains ambiguous. CDR3 size: 13 residues. CDR1 is SEHNR, CDR2 FQNEAQ, per germline (reference sequence). Trimming shortened V by 1 base and J by 10 bases, and 11 bases separated the two germline ends.

This clonotype was observed at least ten times. The rearrangement joins TRBV7-9 to TRBJ2-3; no definite D call. Germline V gene sequence: CDR1 SEHNR, CDR2 FQNEAQ (reference sequence). The length of the CDR3 is 14 residues. Trimming pared 3 bases from V and 4 bases from J, leaving 11 bases between. The DNA of the CDR3 is TGTGCCAGCAGCTTCCCCCTCGGGTCAGATACGCAGTATTTT. This sequence encodes CASSFPLGSDTQYF.

This clonotype was observed many times. The rearrangement links TRBV6-6 to TRBJ2-7, with a weak D call TRBD2 (5 bases). The CDR3 covers 15 residues. V was pared by 8 bases and J by 2 bases, with 19 bases between. Germline CDR1 and CDR2: MNHNY and SVGAGI (reference sequence). The CDR3 region is CASGPGGVNPYEQYF. CDR3 DNA: TGTGCCAGCGGCCCAGGAGGTGTCAATCCCTACGAGCAGTACTTC.

The table lists this clonotype with a few counts. Given a much more abundant clone one base away, this may be a read error. The chain couples TRBV5-1 to TRBJ2-1, with 7 bases aligning to TRBD2. Germline V lookup: CDR1 SGHRS, CDR2 YFSETQ. The CDR3 contains 13 residues. J was trimmed by 8 bases and V by 7 bases; bases with no gene match: 9. The CDR3 here is CASAYGGIYEQFF. The CDR3 DNA reads TGCGCCAGCGCTTACGGGGGGATATATGAGCAGTTCTTC. Looking up the rest from reference TRBV5-1 and TRBJ2-1 gives the full variable domain: KAGVTQTPRYLIKTRGQQVTLSCSPISGHRSVSWYQQTPGQGLQFLFEYFSETQRNKGNFPGRFSGRQFSNSRSEMNVSTLELGDSALYLCASAYGGIYEQFFGPGTRLTVL.

This clonotype has ten or more counts. The V gene is TRBV10-3, the J gene TRBJ2-7, with TRBD2 identical over 12 bases. Trimming removed 10 bases from V and 3 bases from J; junction bases left unmatched: 10. The CDR3 extends over 15 amino acids. Germline assignment: CDR1 ENHRY and CDR2 SYGVKD. The CDR3, as DNA: TGTGCCAGTCAATCGACTAGCGGGAGCGTCTACGAGCAGTACTTC. This gives the protein CASQSTSGSVYEQYF.

The chain joins TRBV3-1 to TRBJ2-5; D may match TRBD1 or TRBD2 (5 bases each). Germline-derived CDR1 and CDR2 are LGHDT and YNNKEL (reference sequence). This CDR3 region has 13 residues. V was shortened by 8 bases and J by 2 bases, with 12 bases between the two germline ends. CDR3 region: CASVNWGQETQYF. CDR3 nucleotides: TGTGCCAGCGTGAACTGGGGGCAAGAGACCCAGTACTTC.